Each of the 31 T cell receptor beta chains below was sequenced from the same sample in a study of CD8 T cells in Susac syndrome (dated 2019 in TCRdb). The protocol used for the library was the immunoSEQ multiplex PCR assay. RNA was extracted using the RNeasy kit, and roughly 0.5 to 1 ug of the RNA was reverse transcribed with random hexamers. In TCRdb, the public reads were trimmed at Q25 with fastp and aligned with MiXCR, with productive beta chains retained. Each CDR3 protein appears once, grouped with its most common genes and DNA. This sample holds approximately 160,000 distinct CDR3 sequences; approximately 93% were observed only once. The ten largest clones add up to roughly 0.1% of the sample. The source material was CD4+ T cells from PBMCs. The receptors come from a human donor with multiple sclerosis.

J is TRBJ2-5 and V is TRBV27; a weak D match, TRBD2 (5 bases). The germline gives CDR1 MNHEY, CDR2 SMNVEV (reference sequence). The ends were cut back, 4 bases at V and 9 bases at J, with 21 bases in the middle. This CDR3 contains 15 residues. The CDR3 region is CASSSPRSGMGSQYF. The DNA of the CDR3 is TGTGCCAGCAGTTCCCCAAGGTCGGGAATGGGGTCCCAGTACTTC.

The chain links TRBV30 to TRBJ2-1; tentative D call: TRBD1 (5 bases). CDR3 length equals 15 residues. Germline V lookup: CDR1 GTSNPN, CDR2 SVGIG (reference sequence). V lost 2 bases, J lost 6 bases, and 17 bases lay in between. CDR3 loop: CAWSIRGVLANEQFF. The CDR3 bases are TGTGCCTGGAGTATAAGGGGTGTATTGGCCAATGAGCAGTTCTTC.

This chain uses TRBV20-1 with TRBJ1-5; 9 bases align to TRBD1. Germline loops: CDR1 DFQATT, CDR2 SNEGSKA (reference sequence). CDR3 length: 14 residues. V shed 3 bases, J shed 9 bases, and the junction held 9 bases outside the gene matches. The CDR3: CSARENRGLAPQHF. CDR3 sequence (DNA): TGCAGTGCTAGGGAAAACAGGGGGCTAGCGCCCCAGCATTTT.

The gene calls are TRBV5-1 and TRBJ2-1, with 9 bases lining up with TRBD2. The V and J ends lost 0 bases and 7 bases, in that order; junction bases with no gene match: 2. The CDR3 length is 14 residues. CDR1 SGHRS and CDR2 YFSETQ come from the germline V gene. The CDR3 nucleotides are TGCGCCAGCAGCTTGGAGCTAGCGGGGAATGAGCAGTTCTTC. Translated: CASSLELAGNEQFF.

V and J are TRBV5-1 and TRBJ1-1; D is unresolved. Between the trimmed V and J ends, which lost 1 base and 0 bases, there was a span of 7 bases. The CDR3 spans 14 residues. Germline CDR1 and CDR2: SGHRS and YFSETQ. In nucleotides, the CDR3 is TGCGCCAGCAGCTTGAATGGAATGAACACTGAAGCTTTCTTT. Its protein is CASSLNGMNTEAFF.

This clonotype has just one count. The chain employs TRBV10-3 and TRBJ2-6; TRBD1 agrees at 8 bases. The CDR3 length is 17 residues. The V and J ends lost 0 bases and 2 bases, in that order; junction bases with no gene match: 3. Germline V gene lookup returns CDR1 ENHRY and CDR2 SYGVKD. CDR3 sequence reads: CAISESGQDPGANVLTF. The DNA of the CDR3 is TGTGCCATCAGTGAGTCGGGACAGGACCCTGGGGCCAACGTCCTGACTTTC.

The rearrangement links TRBV3-1 to TRBJ2-7; D possibly uses TRBD1 or TRBD2 (5 bases each). Germline values: CDR1 LGHDT, CDR2 YNNKEL (reference sequence). CDR3 length: 15 residues. V was trimmed by 1 base and J by 5 bases, leaving 15 bases between them. The CDR3 region has the DNA TGTGCCAGCAGCCAAGTGGGACCCAAAGGCCACGAGCAGTACTTC. Amino acids: CASSQVGPKGHEQYF.

This sequence joins TRBV7-9 and TRBJ2-7; 13 bases fit TRBD2. V shed 4 bases, J shed 7 bases, and the junction held 7 bases outside the gene matches. In germline, CDR1 is SEHNR, CDR2 FQNEAQ (reference sequence). This CDR3 contains 15 residues. CDR3 DNA sequence: TGTGCCAGCAGCTACACTAGCGGGGGGGCCAAGGAGCAGTACTTC. It specifies CASSYTSGGAKEQYF.

As regards this clonotype: The junction differs from germline at one of its ends, possibly a read error. The chain has TRBV7-3 and TRBJ2-3; D is undetermined. The CDR3 contains 13 residues. Germline-derived CDR1 and CDR2 are SGHTA and FQGTGA. In nucleotides, the CDR3 is TGTGCCAGCAGCGTAACGGGCACAGATACGCAGTATTTT. Its protein product is CASSVTGTDTQYF.

The CDR3 DNA is TGTGCCAGCAGTCCCTCTAAGGGGGGATTCGGCACAGATACGCAGTATTTT. Protein product: CASSPSKGGFGTDTQYF. The gene calls are TRBV25-1 and TRBJ2-3; perhaps D is TRBD1 or TRBD2 (6 bases each). Trimming pared 5 bases from V and 1 base from J, leaving 19 bases between. Germline values: CDR1 MGHDK, CDR2 SYGVNS. This CDR3 contains 17 residues.

The chain is built from TRBV7-2 and TRBJ2-2; 8 positions agree with TRBD1. With V trimmed by 5 bases and J by 6 bases, 5 bases remained unmatched. The V gene's germline CDR1 is SGHTA and CDR2 FQGNSA. CDR3 length equals 14 residues. The CDR3 loop reads CASSPRTGPGELFF. DNA of the CDR3: TGTGCCAGCAGCCCCCGGACAGGGCCCGGGGAGCTGTTTTTT.

This chain uses TRBV6-6 with TRBJ2-1; the D call may be TRBD1 or TRBD2 (6 bases each). V lost 4 bases and J lost 6, with 16 bases in between. Germline CDR1 MNHNY, CDR2 SVGAGI (reference sequence). The CDR3 sequence is 15 residues long. CDR3: CASSSIGGRVNEQFF. CDR3 nucleotide sequence: TGTGCCAGCAGTTCGATAGGGGGGCGGGTCAATGAGCAGTTCTTC.

The chain joins TRBV4-1 to TRBJ1-1, with D perhaps TRBD1 (5 bases). Between the trimmed V and J ends, which lost 2 bases and 1 base, there was a span of 11 bases. From germline, CDR1 is MGHRA and CDR2 YSYEKL. The CDR3 covers 15 residues. The CDR3 DNA is TGCGCCAGCAGCCAACCGACAGCTGGGAACACTGAAGCTTTCTTT. Translation gives CASSQPTAGNTEAFF.

The V call is TRBV28, the J call TRBJ2-5, with 10 bases identical to TRBD2. Germline assignment: CDR1 MDHEN and CDR2 SYDVKM. Germline trimming cut 2 bases from V and 2 bases from J; bases unmatched to any gene: 2. CDR3 size: 15 residues. The CDR3 is CASSLPTSGQETQYF. The CDR3 nucleotides are TGTGCCAGCAGTTTACCGACTAGCGGGCAAGAGACCCAGTACTTC. The variable domain in full, completed from reference TRBV28 and TRBJ2-5, reads DVKVTQSSRYLVKRTGEKVFLECVQDMDHENMFWYRQDPGLGLRLIYFSYDVKMKEKGDIPEGYSVSREKKERFSLILESASTNQTSMYLCASSLPTSGQETQYFGPGTRLLVL.

V gene TRBV3-1 combines with J gene TRBJ2-3; TRBD1 aligns across 7 bases. This CDR3 is built from 15 residues. Germline V gene data show CDR1 as LGHDT and CDR2 as YNNKEL (reference sequence). Germline trimming cut 4 bases from V and 3 bases from J; bases unmatched to any gene: 7. The CDR3, as DNA: TGTGCCAGCAGCCCTGACAGGGTCCGTACAGATACGCAGTATTTT. Residues: CASSPDRVRTDTQYF.

V usage is TRBV6-5 and J usage is TRBJ2-1; no firm D call. This CDR3 has 16 residues. Trimming took 0 bases from V and 1 from J, leaving 10 bases between them. CDR1 is MNHEY and CDR2 is SVGAGI in the germline V gene. The CDR3 loop reads CASSYSSTLSYNEQFF. In nucleotides, the CDR3 is TGTGCCAGCAGTTACTCGTCGACCTTATCCTACAATGAGCAGTTCTTC.

The CDR3 nucleotides are TGTGCCAGCAGCCAGAAGGGATCCTACGAGCAGTACTTC. Its translation is CASSQKGSYEQYF. This chain uses TRBV3-1 with TRBJ2-7; unclear D gene. The V end lost 3 bases, the J end lost 1 base, and 7 bases lay between the germline ends. This CDR3 has 13 amino acids. Germline values: CDR1 LGHDT, CDR2 YNNKEL (reference sequence).

This clonotype was seen just once. The rearrangement joins TRBV7-2 to TRBJ2-5; D is unresolved. V lost 3 bases to trimming and J lost 1 base, with 6 bases between them. Germline V gene sequence: CDR1 SGHTA, CDR2 FQGNSA. This CDR3 region has 13 residues. CDR3 nucleotides: TGTGCCAGCAGCTTTACCTTCCAAGAGACCCAGTACTTC. It codes for CASSFTFQETQYF.

Remarks on this clonotype: One junction end disagrees with the germline gene, perhaps due to a read error. The chain couples TRBV30 to TRBJ1-6; no firm D call. Germline V gene sequence: CDR1 GTSNPN, CDR2 SVGIG (reference sequence). This CDR3 comprises 12 residues. The CDR3 is CAWSRSNSPLHF. CDR3 in DNA: TGTGCCTGGAGTAGGAGCAATTCACCCCTCCATTTT.

V is TRBV9 and J is TRBJ2-5; unclear D gene. V shed 1 base and J shed 5 bases, with 12 bases lying between them. CDR3 length: 14 residues. Germline CDR1 SGDLS, CDR2 YYNGEE. CDR3 protein: CASSVLADPETQYF. The CDR3 DNA follows: TGTGCCAGCAGCGTACTGGCAGATCCGGAGACCCAGTACTTC.

This chain joins TRBV6-1 and TRBJ2-1; D gene uncertain. The germline V and J ends were trimmed by 7 bases and 6 bases, with 10 bases remaining between them. Germline values: CDR1 MNHNS, CDR2 SASEGT. The CDR3 length is 12 residues. CDR3 nucleotides: TGTGCCAGCACCAAATCCACCAATGAGCAGTTCTTC. It yields the protein CASTKSTNEQFF.

The V gene is TRBV6-5, the J gene TRBJ2-7, with D perhaps matching TRBD2 (5 bases). The CDR3 length is 11 residues. Trimming stripped 2 bases from V and 6 bases from J, with 5 bases between. Germline V gene data show CDR1 as MNHEY and CDR2 as SVGAGI. The CDR3 loop reads CASSYGSEQYF. The CDR3 DNA reads as TGTGCCAGCAGTTACGGGAGCGAGCAGTACTTC.

V usage is TRBV24-1 and J usage is TRBJ2-5; 11 nucleotides agree with TRBD2. The V segment lost 3 bases and the J segment 3 bases; nucleotides outside the gene matches: 5. The CDR3 spans 16 residues. CDR1 and CDR2 (germline): KGHDR, SFDVKD. CDR3 sequence (DNA): TGTGCCACCAGTGATCCCTTACTAGCGGGGGAAGAGACCCAGTACTTC. Its translation is CATSDPLLAGEETQYF.

This clonotype is a singleton in its sample. This chain links TRBV20-1 with TRBJ1-5, with 7 bases lining up with TRBD1. CDR3 length: 14 residues. The V gene's germline CDR1 is DFQATT and CDR2 SNEGSKA (reference sequence). J lost 9 bases, V lost 1 base, and 9 bases had no gene match. Written as DNA, the CDR3 is TGCAGTGCTAGAGCAACAGGGGTAACTTCGCCCCAGCATTTT. It specifies CSARATGVTSPQHF.

This clonotype was observed a few times. V is TRBV10-3 and J is TRBJ2-7; the D gene is possibly TRBD1 (6 bases). CDR3 size: 16 residues. V shed 0 bases and J shed 2 bases, with 14 bases lying between them. The germline gives CDR1 ENHRY, CDR2 SYGVKD. This CDR3 reads CAISESKTGITYEQYF. The CDR3 DNA is TGTGCCATCAGTGAGTCGAAAACAGGGATCACCTACGAGCAGTACTTC.

This clonotype was observed a few times. The chain combines TRBV6-1 with TRBJ1-5; maybe TRBD1 (6 bases). The CDR3 has 13 amino acids. Per the germline V gene, CDR1 is MNHNS and CDR2 is SASEGT. The germline V and J ends were trimmed by 5 bases and 2 bases, with 7 bases remaining between them. The CDR3, as DNA: TGTGCCAGCAGTTGGACAGGCAATCAGCCCCAGCATTTT. This encodes CASSWTGNQPQHF.

The genes are TRBV20-1 and TRBJ2-2; D possibly uses TRBD1 or TRBD2 (5 bases each). The CDR3 covers 15 residues. The germline gives CDR1 DFQATT, CDR2 SNEGSKA (reference sequence). V shed 0 bases and J shed 4 bases, with 12 bases lying between them. CDR3 residues: CSAREGTEATGELFF. CDR3 bases: TGCAGTGCTAGAGAAGGGACCGAAGCCACCGGGGAGCTGTTTTTT.

This chain connects TRBV20-1 to TRBJ2-7; D ambiguous. The length of the CDR3 is 14 residues. The germline CDR1 and CDR2 sequences are DFQATT and SNEGSKA (reference sequence). V dropped 0 bases and J dropped 1 base, with 10 bases sitting between them. DNA for the CDR3: TGCAGTGCTAGAGATACCCCTAGTTCCTACGAGCAGTACTTC. Its translation: CSARDTPSSYEQYF.

This chain joins TRBV7-2 and TRBJ2-1; 7 nucleotides agree with TRBD1. Germline V gives CDR1 SGHTA, CDR2 FQGNSA. The trim removed 3 bases at V and 4 bases at J, leaving 3 bases unmatched. The CDR3 sequence is 14 residues long. The CDR3 nucleotides are TGTGCCAGCAGCTTCGGGACAGCATACAATGAGCAGTTCTTC. It is translated as CASSFGTAYNEQFF.

The chain combines TRBV10-3 with TRBJ2-6, with D unclear. V lost 0 bases and J lost 0, with 6 bases in between. The germline CDR1 and CDR2 sequences are ENHRY and SYGVKD. There are 16 residues in the CDR3. This CDR3 reads CAISESGPSGANVLTF. The CDR3 region has the DNA TGTGCCATCAGTGAGTCCGGTCCCTCTGGGGCCAACGTCCTGACTTTC.

A single count supports this clonotype. This chain uses TRBV18 with TRBJ2-4; a possible D gene is TRBD1 (6 bases). The CDR3 extends over 15 amino acids. The germline CDR1 and CDR2 sequences are KGHSH and LQKENI. V dropped 6 bases and J dropped 8 bases, with 20 bases sitting between them. The CDR3: CASSPRDMVGDIQYF. In nucleotides, the CDR3 is TGTGCCAGCTCTCCGAGGGACATGGTGGGGGACATTCAGTACTTC.